One sample yielded the 14 T cell receptor beta chains listed below, sequenced in a study of blood T cells in healthy people across ages. A second PCR, run for roughly 7 to 11 cycles, used a sample-barcoded 5' primer plus a J-beta primer mix. TCRdb itself ran the 5' RACE reads through MiXCR, one entry per CDR3 protein. The repertoire consists of roughly 1 million distinct CDR3 sequences, with roughly 24% occurring once and the leading ten covering approximately 0.79%. In addition, the sample was reused for a study of T cells of mothers and their children.

Sequencing was performed on blood. Every receptor here comes from a girl aged 2 to 9 in good health.

The V gene is TRBV4-1, the J gene TRBJ2-5, with TRBD1 as a possible D gene (6 bases). The J call may be wrong; the DNA end is better matched by TRBJ2-7. Germline values: CDR1 MGHRA, CDR2 YSYEKL. CDR3 length equals 14 residues. CDR3 DNA: TGCGCCAGCAGCCAAACCGACAGGCTCTACGAGCAGTACTTC. It specifies CASSQTDRLYEQYF.

This sequence joins TRBV6-6 and TRBJ1-4; a weak D match, TRBD1 (5 bases). The CDR3 has 13 amino acids. Trimming left V 6 bases short and J 8 bases short, with 13 bases between. Germline V CDR1 and CDR2: MNHNY, SVGAGI (reference sequence). This CDR3 is CASSDSIDEKLFF. The CDR3 coding sequence is TGTGCCAGCAGCGACAGTATAGACGAAAAACTGTTTTTT.

The chain couples TRBV7-9 to TRBJ2-1, with TRBD1 as a possible D gene (6 bases). V shed 5 bases and J shed 4 bases, with 9 bases lying between them. The CDR3 consists of 13 residues. Germline V gene sequence: CDR1 SEHNR, CDR2 FQNEAQ (reference sequence). The CDR3 DNA reads TGTGCCAGCAGCATTACAGGGTACAATGAGCAGTTCTTC. Amino acid sequence: CASSITGYNEQFF.

The V call is TRBV6-5, the J call TRBJ2-1; perhaps TRBD1 as D (6 bases). The J call is uncertain, as TRBJ2-7 better fits the DNA end. The V gene's germline CDR1 is MNHEY and CDR2 SVGAGI. The CDR3 is made up of 13 amino acids. In DNA, the CDR3 is TGTGCCAGCAGTTACACAGGGAAATACGAGCAGTACTTC. Encoded protein: CASSYTGKYEQYF.

This clonotype was observed a handful of times. The chain couples TRBV20-1 to TRBJ2-5; tentatively, D is TRBD2 (5 bases). Germline assignment: CDR1 DFQATT and CDR2 SNEGSKA (reference sequence). This CDR3 is 13 amino acids long. Between the trimmed V and J ends, which lost 6 bases and 5 bases, there was a span of 16 bases. CDR3 DNA: TGCAGTGCGCCAGAGGGTAGCGACGAGACCCAGTACTTC. Translated, it gives CSAPEGSDETQYF.

V is TRBV2 and J is TRBJ2-7; a weak D match, TRBD1 (5 bases). V was clipped by 3 bases and J by 2 bases, with 11 bases between them. Germline CDR1 reads SNHLY; CDR2 reads FYNNEI. This CDR3 contains 14 residues. CDR3 DNA sequence: TGTGCCAGCAGTGAGGGGCCAAAGACCTACGAGCAGTACTTC. Protein sequence: CASSEGPKTYEQYF.

J is TRBJ1-4 and V is TRBV7-9, with D uncertain. The germline CDR1 and CDR2 sequences are SEHNR and FQNEAQ (reference sequence). The CDR3 totals 12 residues. V was clipped by 1 base and J by 11 bases, with 8 bases between them. The CDR3: CASSLEGGKLFF. The CDR3 DNA is TGTGCCAGCAGCTTAGAGGGAGGTAAACTGTTTTTT.

This chain uses TRBV21-1 with TRBJ2-6. TRBV21-1 is a recognized pseudogene. The CDR3 runs 17 residues. CDR3 residues: CASSKVGRSSGANVLTF. The CDR3 coding sequence is TGTGCCAGCAGCAAAGTAGGCAGATCCTCTGGGGCCAACGTCCTGACTTTC.

This clonotype was seen a handful of times. V is TRBV11-1 and J is TRBJ2-1; TRBD2 matches at 10 bases. Germline trimming cut 0 bases from V and 4 bases from J; bases unmatched to any gene: 3. The V gene's germline CDR1 is SGHAT and CDR2 FQDESV (reference sequence). This CDR3 comprises 16 residues. CDR3 region: CASSLALLAGYNEQFF. CDR3 DNA: TGTGCCAGCAGCTTAGCTCTACTAGCGGGGTACAATGAGCAGTTCTTC.

This sequence joins TRBV7-2 and TRBJ2-7; 7 bases are a match to TRBD2. J was trimmed by 0 bases and V by 3 bases; bases with no gene match: 8. This CDR3 has 16 residues. The germline V gene encodes CDR1 SGHTA and CDR2 FQGNSA. The DNA for the CDR3 is TGTGCCAGCAGCTTCATGTTGAGCGGGGACTCCTACGAGCAGTACTTC. Its protein product is CASSFMLSGDSYEQYF.

The chain employs TRBV6-5 and TRBJ1-1; TRBD1 agrees at 7 bases. Germline V gene data show CDR1 as MNHEY and CDR2 as SVGAGI. The J segment lost 1 base and the V segment lost 0 bases, leaving 11 bases of the junction unmatched. This CDR3 region has 18 residues. This CDR3 reads CASSYSMSHTGANTEAFF. CDR3 DNA sequence: TGTGCCAGCAGTTACTCGATGTCCCACACAGGGGCGAACACTGAAGCTTTCTTT.

This CDR3 is CASAGPTNEKLFF. The CDR3 DNA reads TGTGCCAGCGCGGGACCAACTAATGAAAAACTGTTTTTT. The chain has TRBV7-9 and TRBJ1-4; TRBD1 might be the D (5 bases). The germline V gene has CDR1 SEHNR and CDR2 FQNEAQ (reference sequence). The CDR3 is made up of 13 amino acids. Trimming left V 8 bases short and J 0 bases short, with 7 bases between.

This chain uses TRBV20-1 with TRBJ1-6; D call uncertain. CDR1 and CDR2 (germline): DFQATT, SNEGSKA (reference sequence). V gave up 0 bases and J gave up 0 bases, with 12 bases separating them. There are 17 residues in the CDR3. CDR3 region: CSARDSNPRSYNSPLHF. The CDR3 nucleotides read TGCAGTGCTAGAGATAGTAACCCACGCTCCTATAATTCACCCCTCCACTTT.

This chain uses TRBV7-9 with TRBJ2-4, with TRBD2 matching 8 bases. V shed 5 bases and J 8 bases; nucleotides not matched to a gene: 14. CDR1 and CDR2 (germline): SEHNR, FQNEAQ (reference sequence). The CDR3 loop spans 16 amino acids. The DNA of the CDR3 is TGTGCCAGCAGCCCCCGGGAGGGAGGGCACGTAGACATTCAGTACTTC. Protein sequence: CASSPREGGHVDIQYF.